This is a list of T cell receptor beta chains from one sample in a study of T cell responses to AZD1222 COVID-19 vaccine. Produced via immunoSEQ multiplex PCR; TCRdb's table is partial and in-frame only. The table lists tens of thousands of clones, roughly 89% of them singletons, with approximately 7% in the top ten. The material was peripheral blood, obtained on day 0 of AZD1222 vaccination. The source of these receptors is an adult in good health. Each CDR3 is given with its conserved first and last residue. A D gene is named only where the DNA matches it firmly. The size field is filled for only some rows; it gives once, few, many or a size class.

j_call clone_size v_call d_call cdr3_nt cdr3_aa
TRBJ2-7 - TRBV7-2 TRBD1 TGTGCCAGCAGCTTACGACAGGGGGCCTATATTGACCTATCCTACGAGCAGTACTTC CASSLRQGAYIDLSYEQYF
TRBJ2-2 - TRBV24-1 - TGTGCCACCAGTGATCGAGCGGTCGCGAACACCGGGGAGCTGTTTTTT CATSDRAVANTGELFF
TRBJ2-5 - TRBV28 - TGTGCCAGCTCCCTTGCGGAGGCCTACCAAGAGACCCAGTACTTC CASSLAEAYQETQYF
TRBJ1-3 - TRBV19 TRBD1 TGTGCCAGTAGTACCCAGGGGGCTGGAAACACCATATATTTT CASSTQGAGNTIYF
TRBJ2-3 - TRBV7-2 - TGTGCCAGCAGCCAATATCCGCCGGGGACAGATACGCAGTATTTT CASSQYPPGTDTQYF
TRBJ2-3 once TRBV6-4 TRBD2 TGTGCCAGCAGTCGTACTAGCGGGAGGGGAGATACGCAGTATTTT CASSRTSGRGDTQYF
TRBJ2-3 - TRBV5-6 - TGTGCCAGCAGCTTGGGGGGGGCAGAGAGAGATACGCAGTATTTT CASSLGGAERDTQYF
TRBJ1-5 - TRBV2 - TGTGCCAGCAGTTCGGAGGGGAATCAGCCCCAGCATTTT CASSSEGNQPQHF
TRBJ2-7 - TRBV27 - TGTGCCAGCAGTTTATGGGACTCCAACTCCTACGAGCAGTACTTC CASSLWDSNSYEQYF
TRBJ1-3 - TRBV7-9 - TGTGCCAGCAGCTTAATAGGAAACACCATATATTTT CASSLIGNTIYF
TRBJ1-2 - TRBV19 TRBD1 TGTGCCAGTAGTAAAGACAGGGGAATCCGAGCTAACTATGGCTACACCTTC CASSKDRGIRANYGYTF
TRBJ2-7 few TRBV11-2 TRBD2 TGTGCCAGCAGCTTAGGAGGTGGACGGGAGGGTGGCAAGCAGTACTTC CASSLGGGREGGKQYF
TRBJ1-1 few TRBV29-1 - TGCAGCGTTGATTCCGGAGGAACTGAAGCTTTCTTT CSVDSGGTEAFF
TRBJ2-4 - TRBV3-1/TRBV3-2 TRBD2 TGTGCCAGCAGCCAAGATCGCGTTAGCGGGGGAGTAGCCAAAAACATTCAGTACTTC CASSQDRVSGGVAKNIQYF
TRBJ2-4 - TRBV9 TRBD2 TGTGCCAGCAGCGTAGTCCTGGGATGGTTAGTCCTAGCGGGAGGCCCGCTGAACAAAAACATTCAGTACTTC CASSVVLGWLVLAGGPLNKNIQYF
TRBJ1-5 - TRBV28 - TGTGCCAGCACTCTCCTCCTGGAAAATCAGCCCCAGCATTTT CASTLLLENQPQHF
TRBJ1-1 - TRBV12-3/TRBV12-4 - TGTGCCAGCAGTTCGACGGTGAACACTGAAGCTTTCTTT CASSSTVNTEAFF
TRBJ2-3 - TRBV7-2 - TGTGCCAGCAGCTTAGGCGACCCCCGAGTTAATACGCAGTATTTT CASSLGDPRVNTQYF
TRBJ2-7 - TRBV4-2 - TGTGCCAGCAGCCAAGGGGAGGGGGACGTGGCCGAGCAGTACTTC CASSQGEGDVAEQYF
TRBJ1-1 - TRBV7-2 - TGTGCCAGCAGCTTAGACAGGTTTGATGAAGCTTTCTTT CASSLDRFDEAFF
TRBJ1-1 - TRBV19 TRBD1 TGTGCCACCCAGACAGGGTATATGAACACTGAAGCTTTCTTT CATQTGYMNTEAFF
TRBJ1-1 - TRBV25-1 - TGTGCCAGCCAACACATAACGGGGGGCGGAAACACTGAAGCTTTCTTT CASQHITGGGNTEAFF
TRBJ2-7 - TRBV20-1 - TGCAGTGCTAGTAACAGTCTAGCCGAGCAGTACTTC CSASNSLAEQYF
TRBJ2-1 - TRBV27 TRBD1 TGTGCCAGCAGTTCCGGGACAGGGCCCTACAATGAGCAGTTCTTC CASSSGTGPYNEQFF
TRBJ2-7 once TRBV7-8 TRBD2 TGTGCCAGCAGCTTAGTAGGACTAGCGGGAGTCCACGAGCAGTACTTC CASSLVGLAGVHEQYF
TRBJ2-3 - TRBV7-2 - TGTGCCAGCAGCTCCTATTTAAGCACAGATACGCAGTATTTT CASSSYLSTDTQYF